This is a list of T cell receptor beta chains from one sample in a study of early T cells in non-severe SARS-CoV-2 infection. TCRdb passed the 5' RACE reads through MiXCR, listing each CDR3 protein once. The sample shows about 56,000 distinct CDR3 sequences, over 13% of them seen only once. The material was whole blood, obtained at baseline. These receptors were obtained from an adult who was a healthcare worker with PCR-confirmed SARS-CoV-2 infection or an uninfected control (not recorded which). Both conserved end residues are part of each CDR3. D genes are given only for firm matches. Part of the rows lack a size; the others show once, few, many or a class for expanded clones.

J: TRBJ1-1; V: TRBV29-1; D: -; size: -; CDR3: CSVESLNTEAFF; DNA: TGCAGCGTTGAATCGCTAAACACTGAAGCTTTCTTT
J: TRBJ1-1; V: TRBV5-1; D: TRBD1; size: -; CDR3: CASSTRDRDLNTEAFF; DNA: TGCGCCAGCAGTACACGGGACAGGGACTTAAACACTGAAGCTTTCTTT
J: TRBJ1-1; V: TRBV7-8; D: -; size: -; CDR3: CASSSEGRTNTEAFF; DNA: TGTGCCAGCAGCTCAGAGGGACGGACGAACACTGAAGCTTTCTTT
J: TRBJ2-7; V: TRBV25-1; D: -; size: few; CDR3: CASTPSGTMGDSYEQYF; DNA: TGTGCCAGCACCCCCTCGGGCACCATGGGAGACTCCTACGAGCAGTACTTC
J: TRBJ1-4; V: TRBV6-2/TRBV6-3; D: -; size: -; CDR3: CASSFRTVGTNEKLFF; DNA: TGTGCCAGCAGTTTTAGGACGGTCGGAACTAATGAAAAACTGTTTTTT
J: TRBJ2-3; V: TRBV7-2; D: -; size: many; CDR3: CASSLSSGPTDTQYF; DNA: TGTGCCAGCAGCTTAAGTAGCGGACCCACAGATACGCAGTATTTT
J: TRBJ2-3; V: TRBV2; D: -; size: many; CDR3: CASRFQGGSADTQYF; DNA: TGTGCCAGCAGATTCCAGGGAGGTAGCGCAGATACGCAGTATTTT
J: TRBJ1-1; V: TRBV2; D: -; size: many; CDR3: CASSVLQGNTEAFF; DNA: TGTGCCAGCAGTGTGTTGCAGGGGAACACTGAAGCTTTCTTT
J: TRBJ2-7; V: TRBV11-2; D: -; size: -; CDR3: CASIKGGAGTYEQYF; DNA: TGTGCCAGTATCAAAGGGGGGGCAGGGACCTACGAGCAGTACTTC
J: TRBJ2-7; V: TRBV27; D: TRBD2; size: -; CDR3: CASSPPGGGYEQYF; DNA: TGTGCCAGCAGTCCCCCGGGGGGGGGCTACGAGCAGTACTTC
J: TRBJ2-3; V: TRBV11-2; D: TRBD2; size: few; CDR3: CASSLLAGSSTDTQYF; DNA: TGTGCCAGCAGCCTACTAGCGGGGTCTAGCACAGATACGCAGTATTTT
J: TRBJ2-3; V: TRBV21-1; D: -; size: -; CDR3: CASRESGTDTQYF; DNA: TGTGCCAGCCGTGAGAGCGGCACAGATACGCAGTATTTT
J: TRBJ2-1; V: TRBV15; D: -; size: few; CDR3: CATSRAGGPEQFF; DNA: TGTGCCACCAGCAGAGCGGGCGGGCCTGAGCAGTTCTTC
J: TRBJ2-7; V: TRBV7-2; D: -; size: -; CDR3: CASGTSISYEQYF; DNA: TGTGCCAGCGGGACTTCTATTTCCTACGAGCAGTACTTC
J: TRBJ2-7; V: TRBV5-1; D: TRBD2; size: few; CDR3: CASSPTSGGLYEQYF; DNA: TGCGCCAGCAGTCCGACTAGCGGGGGCCTCTACGAGCAGTACTTC
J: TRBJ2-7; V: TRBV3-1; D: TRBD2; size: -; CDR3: CASSPRTSVQQYF; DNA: TGTGCCAGCAGCCCCCGGACTAGTGTACAGCAGTACTTC
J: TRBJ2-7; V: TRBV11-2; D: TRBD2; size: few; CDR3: CASSLGTSDGGYEQYF; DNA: TGTGCCAGCAGCTTAGGGACTAGCGATGGGGGGTACGAGCAGTACTTC
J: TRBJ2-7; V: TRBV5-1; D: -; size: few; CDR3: CASSLAQNYEQYF; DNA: TGCGCCAGCAGCTTAGCGCAGAACTACGAGCAGTACTTC
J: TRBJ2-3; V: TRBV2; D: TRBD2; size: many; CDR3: CASSVTSGSPTDTQYF; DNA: TGTGCCAGCAGTGTAACTAGCGGGAGCCCCACAGATACGCAGTATTTT
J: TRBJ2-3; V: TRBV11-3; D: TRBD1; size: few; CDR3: CASSMLTGGTDTQYF; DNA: TGTGCCAGCAGCATGCTGACAGGGGGCACGGATACGCAGTATTTT
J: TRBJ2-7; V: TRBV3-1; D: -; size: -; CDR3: CASSLGPIQYF; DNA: TGTGCCAGCAGCCTAGGACCTATACAGTACTTC
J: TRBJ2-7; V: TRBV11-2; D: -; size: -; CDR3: CASSSRGGPARQYF; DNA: TGTGCCAGCAGCTCGAGGGGTGGACCTGCTCGGCAGTACTTC
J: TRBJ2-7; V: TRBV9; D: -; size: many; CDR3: CASSVKGLLGEQYF; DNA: TGTGCCAGCAGCGTAAAGGGACTCTTGGGGGAGCAGTACTTC
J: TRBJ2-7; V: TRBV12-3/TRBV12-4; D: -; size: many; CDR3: CASSLSGSYEQYF; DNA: TGTGCCAGCAGTTTATCAGGTTCCTACGAGCAGTACTTC
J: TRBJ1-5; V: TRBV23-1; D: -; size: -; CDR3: CASSQPFQGRSNQPQHF; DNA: TGCGCCAGCAGTCAACCCTTCCAGGGACGGTCCAATCAGCCCCAGCATTTT
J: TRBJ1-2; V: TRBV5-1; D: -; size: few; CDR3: CASSLRQNYGYTF; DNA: TGCGCCAGCAGCTTGAGGCAGAACTATGGCTACACCTTC